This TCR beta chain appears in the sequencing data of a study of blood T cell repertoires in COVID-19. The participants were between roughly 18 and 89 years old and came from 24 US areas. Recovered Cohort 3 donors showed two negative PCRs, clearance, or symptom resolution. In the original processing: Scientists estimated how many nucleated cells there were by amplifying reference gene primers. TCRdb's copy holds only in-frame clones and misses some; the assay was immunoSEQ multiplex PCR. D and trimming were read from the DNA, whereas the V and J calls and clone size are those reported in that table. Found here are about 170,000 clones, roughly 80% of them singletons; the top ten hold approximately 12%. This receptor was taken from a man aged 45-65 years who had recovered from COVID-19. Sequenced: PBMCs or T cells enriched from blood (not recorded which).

CDR3 DNA sequence: TGTGCCAGCAGGGGGCGCACCGGGGAGCTGTTTTTT. It yields the protein CASRGRTGELFF. V is TRBV6-4 and J is TRBJ2-2, with D perhaps TRBD1 (5 bases). The CDR3 spans 12 residues. V lost 6 bases to trimming and J lost 4 bases, with 6 bases between them. The germline gives CDR1 MRHNA, CDR2 SNTAGT.